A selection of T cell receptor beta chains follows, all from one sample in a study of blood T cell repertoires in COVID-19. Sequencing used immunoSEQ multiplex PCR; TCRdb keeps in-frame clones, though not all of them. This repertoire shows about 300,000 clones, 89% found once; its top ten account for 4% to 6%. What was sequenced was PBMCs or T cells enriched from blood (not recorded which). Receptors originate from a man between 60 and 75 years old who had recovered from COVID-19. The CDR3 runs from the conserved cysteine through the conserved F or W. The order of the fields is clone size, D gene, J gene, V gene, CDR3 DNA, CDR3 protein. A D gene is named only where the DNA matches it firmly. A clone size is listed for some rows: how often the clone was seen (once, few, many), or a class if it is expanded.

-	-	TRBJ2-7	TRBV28	TGTGCCAGCAGTTTGGTCCCTCAGGGCTACGAGCAGTACTTC	CASSLVPQGYEQYF
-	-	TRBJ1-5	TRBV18	TGTGCCAGCTCAGGGGGGGGCAATCAGCCCCAGCATTTT	CASSGGGNQPQHF
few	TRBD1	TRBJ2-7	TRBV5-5	TGTGCCAGCAGCTTGGCGACAGGGTACTACGAGCAGTACTTC	CASSLATGYYEQYF
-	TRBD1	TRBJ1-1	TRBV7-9	TGTGCCAGCAGCTCAGGGGGATTTAGGGGCACTGAAGCTTTCTTT	CASSSGGFRGTEAFF
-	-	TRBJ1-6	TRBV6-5	TGTGCCAGCAGTTACACTACGGATTCACCCCTCCACTTT	CASSYTTDSPLHF
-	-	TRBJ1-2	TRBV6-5	TGTGCCAGCAGGCCTTACAGGGTACACTATGGCTACACCTTC	CASRPYRVHYGYTF
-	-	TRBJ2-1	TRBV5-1	TGCGCCAGCAGCTTGGATAGTCGGCAGGGCTCCTACAATGAGCAGTTCTTC	CASSLDSRQGSYNEQFF
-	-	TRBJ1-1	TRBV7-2	TGTGCCAGCAGCTTAAGACAGAACACTGAAGCTTTCTTT	CASSLRQNTEAFF
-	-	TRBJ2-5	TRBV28	TGTGCCAGCAGTTCCCCGGGAGCCAGGGTACAAGAGACCCAGTACTTC	CASSSPGARVQETQYF
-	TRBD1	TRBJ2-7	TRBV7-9	TGTGCCAGCAGCATAGACAGGGTGGGCGAGCAGTACTTC	CASSIDRVGEQYF
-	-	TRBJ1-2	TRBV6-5	TGTGCCAGCAAGATCCCGAGTTCTAACTATGGCTACACCTTC	CASKIPSSNYGYTF
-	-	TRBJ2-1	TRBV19	TGTGCCAGTAGTATAGACAGGGAAGCCTACAATGAGCAGTTCTTC	CASSIDREAYNEQFF
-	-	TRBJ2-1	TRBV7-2	TGTGCCAGCAGCTCCAAGAAGTTTGGGAGCTCCTACAATGAGCAGTTCTTC	CASSSKKFGSSYNEQFF
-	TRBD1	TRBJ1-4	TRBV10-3	TGTGCCATCAGTGAGGGGACAGGGAGAAGTACTAATGAAAAACTGTTTTTT	CAISEGTGRSTNEKLFF
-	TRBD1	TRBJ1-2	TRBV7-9	TGTGCCAGCAGCATGGGACAGGACGCCGACTATGGCTACACCTTC	CASSMGQDADYGYTF
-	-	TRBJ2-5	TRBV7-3	TGTGCCAGCAGCTTAATGGGCCTCCAGCTGGAGACCCAGTACTTC	CASSLMGLQLETQYF
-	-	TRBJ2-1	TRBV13	TGTGCCAGCAGCGGGCGCCACACGGTGAGCTCCTACAATGAGCAGTTCTTC	CASSGRHTVSSYNEQFF
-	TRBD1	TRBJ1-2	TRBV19	TGTGCCAGTACCGGACAGGTCGGAGGGTATGGCTACACCTTC	CASTGQVGGYGYTF
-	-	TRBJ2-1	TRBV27	TGTGCCAGCAGTCCGAGGCTAGTTCCGGATGAGCAGTTCTTC	CASSPRLVPDEQFF
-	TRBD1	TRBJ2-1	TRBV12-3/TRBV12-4	TGTGCCAGTAGGGGACAGGGCAATGAGCAGTTCTTC	CASRGQGNEQFF
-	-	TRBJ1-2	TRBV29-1	TGCAGCGTTGAGGGGCATGTTCGGACTAACTATGGCTACACCTTC	CSVEGHVRTNYGYTF
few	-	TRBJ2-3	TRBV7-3	TGTGCCAGCAGCTTATTTGGCGGTACGCAGTATTTT	CASSLFGGTQYF
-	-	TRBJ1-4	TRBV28	TGTGCCAGCAGTTTTTCCGGTGCAACTAATGAAAAACTGTTTTTT	CASSFSGATNEKLFF
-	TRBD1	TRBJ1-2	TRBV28	TGTGCCAGCAGTGCTCGGACAGGGAACTATGGCTACACCTTC	CASSARTGNYGYTF
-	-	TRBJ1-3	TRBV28	TGTGCCAGCAGTTCTCCGGGCGGGCGCTCTGGAAACACCATATATTTT	CASSSPGGRSGNTIYF
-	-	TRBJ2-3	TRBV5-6	TGTGCCAGCAGCCCCTCAGGTGCAGATACGCAGTATTTT	CASSPSGADTQYF
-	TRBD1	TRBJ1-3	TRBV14	TGTGCCAGCAGCCAACAGCGGACAGGGGGAAACACCATATATTTT	CASSQQRTGGNTIYF
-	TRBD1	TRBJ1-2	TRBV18	TGTGCCAGCTCACCCGGACAGGGGGAAGGCTACACCTTC	CASSPGQGEGYTF
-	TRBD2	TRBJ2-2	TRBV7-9	TGTGCCAGCAGCTTAGCTGGGACTAAAGGGGAGCTGTTTTTT	CASSLAGTKGELFF
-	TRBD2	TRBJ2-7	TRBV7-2	TGTGCCAGCAGGACAGGACTAGCGGGAGGGTACCTGAGGGACGAGCAGTACTTC	CASRTGLAGGYLRDEQYF
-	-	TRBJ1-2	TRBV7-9	TGTGCCAGCAGCTTATCAGAAAACTATGGCTACACCTTC	CASSLSENYGYTF
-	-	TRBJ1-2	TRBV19	TGTGCCAGTAGTATATCTCTAGCAGAAAAGGCTCTAAACTATGGCTACACCTTC	CASSISLAEKALNYGYTF
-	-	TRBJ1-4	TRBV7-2	TGTGCCAGCAGCCGTGACACGGAAAAACTGTTTTTT	CASSRDTEKLFF
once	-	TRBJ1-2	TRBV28	TGTGCCAGCAGGCAACAGGACGACTATGGCTACACCTTC	CASRQQDDYGYTF
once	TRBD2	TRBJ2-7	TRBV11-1	TGTGCCAGCAGCCTAGCCGGGGGGGACGAGCAGTACTTC	CASSLAGGDEQYF
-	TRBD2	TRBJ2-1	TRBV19	TGTGCCAGTAGTATACACGGACTAAGCGGGAGTGGGGGGAATGAGCAGTTCTTC	CASSIHGLSGSGGNEQFF
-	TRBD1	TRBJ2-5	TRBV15	TGTGCCACCAGCAGAGAGGCAGGGGGCTGGCAAGAGACCCAGTACTTC	CATSREAGGWQETQYF
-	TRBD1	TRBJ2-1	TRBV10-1	TGCGCCATCCACCGGGACAGGGAGGGCAATGAGCAGTTCTTC	CAIHRDREGNEQFF
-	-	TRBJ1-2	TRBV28	TGTGCCAGCAGTGCGCCGGGGGATAACTATGGCTACACCTTC	CASSAPGDNYGYTF
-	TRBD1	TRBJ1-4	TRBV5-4	TGTGCCAGCAGCAACCCGGGACAGGGTGGTGAAAAACTGTTTTTT	CASSNPGQGGEKLFF
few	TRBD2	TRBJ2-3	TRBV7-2	TGTGCCAGCAGCTTGCTAGCGGGGGGGGTAGATACGCAGTATTTT	CASSLLAGGVDTQYF
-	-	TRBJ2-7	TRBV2	TGTGCCAGCAGTCTCTCCGAAACAGGGAAGGAGCAGTACTTC	CASSLSETGKEQYF
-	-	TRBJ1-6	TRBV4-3	TGCGCCAGCAGCCAAGATCTGAGCGGTGGTTCACCCCTCCACTTT	CASSQDLSGGSPLHF
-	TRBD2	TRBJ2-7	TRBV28	TGTGCCAGCAGTTTAGGACTAGGTTTGAGGGAGCAGTACTTC	CASSLGLGLREQYF
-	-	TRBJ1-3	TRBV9	TGTGCCAGCAGCCCCGACGGGAGCTCTGGAAACACCATATATTTT	CASSPDGSSGNTIYF
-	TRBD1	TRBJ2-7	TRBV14	TGTGCCAGCAGCCCCCACCCGGGACAGGGGTTCTACGAGCAGTACTTC	CASSPHPGQGFYEQYF
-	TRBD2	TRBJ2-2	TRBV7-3	TGTGCCAGCAGCACACAAACGCTGGGGAGGGGCCCCCGCGCGAACACCGGGGAGCTGTTTTTT	CASSTQTLGRGPRANTGELFF
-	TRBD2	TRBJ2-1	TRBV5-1	TGCGCCAGCAGCTACCAAGCGGGGGCCTACAATGAGCAGTTCTTC	CASSYQAGAYNEQFF
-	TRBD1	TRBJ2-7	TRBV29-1	TGCAGCGCGGTCGGGACAGGGACCCACGAGCAGTACTTC	CSAVGTGTHEQYF
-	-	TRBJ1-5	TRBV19	TGTGCCAGTAGGCTGGGGGGAAGTCATCAGCCCCAGCATTTT	CASRLGGSHQPQHF
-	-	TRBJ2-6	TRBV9	TGTGCCAGCAGGGCGGGACCCTCTGGGGCCAACGTCCTGACTTTC	CASRAGPSGANVLTF
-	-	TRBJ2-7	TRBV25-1	TGTGCCAGCAGTGAATCTACAGGAAAGTACGAGCAGTACTTC	CASSESTGKYEQYF
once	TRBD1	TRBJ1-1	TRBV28	TGTGCCAGCAGCGGGACAGGGGGCGCGAAACCTGAAGCTTTCTTT	CASSGTGGAKPEAFF
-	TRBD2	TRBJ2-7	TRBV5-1	TGCGCCAGCAGCTTGGTTAGCGGGAGTAACGAGCAGTACTTC	CASSLVSGSNEQYF